These 24 T cell receptor beta chains were all obtained from the same sample, sequenced in a study of molecular identifiers for immune sequencing clone quantification. MiXCR, run by TCRdb on the PCR reads, gives a single entry per CDR3 protein. The sample holds more than 450,000 distinct CDR3 sequences, about 21% seen once. Sequencing input: naive CD8+ T cells from blood, with Jurkat cell RNA spiked in. Subset of the sample: FACS-sorted CD8+CD4-CCR7+CD45RA+ naive T cells. The receptors come from a human donor in good health. Some libraries in this study had Jurkat cell RNA spiked in.

V usage is TRBV12-3 or TRBV12-4 and J usage is TRBJ2-1; no clear D gene. This CDR3 contains 13 residues. The V end lost 6 bases, the J end lost 4 bases, and 10 bases lay between the germline ends. CDR3: CASSFNGYNEQFF. CDR3 nucleotides: TGTGCCAGCAGCTTTAACGGGTACAATGAGCAGTTCTTC.

The chain is built from TRBV21-1 and TRBJ2-5; the table's D call TRBD2 went unverified against the DNA. TRBV21-1 is assigned pseudogene status. The CDR3 length is 18 residues. The CDR3 coding sequence is TGTGCCAGCAGCAAAAGGGCTCCGATGACTAGCGCAAAAGAGACCCAGTACTTC. Protein product: CASSKRAPMTSAKETQYF.

As for this clonotype: It may be a read error: a sequence one base away is much more abundant. V and J are TRBV6-5 and TRBJ2-2, with TRBD1 identical over 7 bases. Germline assignment: CDR1 MNHEY and CDR2 SVGAGI. The CDR3 length is 14 residues. The CDR3 protein is CASTWTGGTGEPFF. The CDR3 nucleotides are TGTGCCAGCACCTGGACAGGTGGTACCGGGGAGCCGTTTTTT.

This clonotype occurred a few times. The rearrangement joins TRBV3-1 to TRBJ2-4; possible D gene TRBD2, 6 bases. Trimming left V 1 base short and J 3 bases short, with 16 bases between. Germline-derived CDR1 and CDR2 are LGHDT and YNNKEL (reference sequence). The length of the CDR3 is 17 residues. CDR3 amino acids: CASSQGQSGGLKNIQYF. The CDR3 DNA is TGTGCCAGCAGCCAAGGTCAATCCGGGGGTCTCAAAAACATTCAGTACTTC.

The genes are TRBV2 and TRBJ1-1; D ambiguous. Trimming left V 6 bases short and J 3 bases short, with 14 bases between. The CDR3 loop spans 14 amino acids. CDR1 and CDR2 from the germline V gene are SNHLY and FYNNEI. The CDR3 sequence is CASSRGVHHTEAFF. CDR3 coding DNA: TGTGCCAGCAGCCGCGGGGTGCACCACACTGAAGCTTTCTTT.

This clonotype was detected a few times. CDR3 in amino acids: CASSFRGKVVSADTQYF. The CDR3 DNA sequence: TGTGCCAGCAGCTTCCGGGGGAAGGTAGTTAGCGCAGATACGCAGTATTTT. This chain connects TRBV5-5 to TRBJ2-3; tentatively, D is TRBD2 (6 bases). The CDR3 has 17 amino acids. The germline V gene has CDR1 SGHKS and CDR2 YYEKEE (reference sequence). The V end lost 2 bases, the J end lost 4 bases, and 20 bases lay between the germline ends.

Concerning this clonotype itself: This may arise from a read error, as a much more abundant clone is one base away. No conserved phenylalanine or tryptophan is present at the end of the CDR3, so a read error is the likely explanation. The J gene is TRBJ1-2, the V gene TRBV12-3 or TRBV12-4; tentatively, D is TRBD1 (6 bases). The germline V and J ends were trimmed by 5 bases and 0 bases, with 10 bases remaining between them. The CDR3 totals 14 residues. The CDR3 nucleotides read TGTGCCAGCAGTCTCAGGGGATCTAACTATGGCTACACCCTC. Translation: CASSLRGSNYGYTL.

Points on this clonotype: Possible read error: a much larger clone is one base away. The chain has TRBV4-3 and TRBJ1-1, with D possibly matching TRBD1 (6 bases). Germline CDR1 reads LGHNA; CDR2 reads YSLEER. The CDR3 extends over 19 amino acids. For the CDR3, the DNA is TGCGCCGGCAGCCAAGATCCATTCTCTTTCCAGGGGTCGGGCACTGAAGCTTTCTTT. Translation gives CAGSQDPFSFQGSGTEAFF.

On this clonotype: This may be a read error: a much more frequent sequence differs by one nucleotide. The rearrangement links TRBV4-3 to TRBJ1-1; D is perhaps TRBD1 (6 bases). V was shortened by 4 bases and J by 5 bases, with 17 bases between the two germline ends. The germline V gene has CDR1 LGHNA and CDR2 YSLEER. The CDR3 loop spans 15 amino acids. CDR3: CASSRTRGGGTEAFF. The CDR3 DNA follows: TGCGCCAGCAGCCGAACTCGAGGGGGAGGGACTGAAGCTTTCTTT.

The chain links TRBV24-1 to TRBJ2-7; 8 bases are shared with TRBD2. The V segment lost 3 bases and the J segment 1 base; nucleotides outside the gene matches: 4. The CDR3 is made up of 15 amino acids. Per germline, CDR1 KGHDR and CDR2 SFDVKD. CDR3 loop: CATSDPAGESYEQYF. The CDR3, as DNA: TGTGCCACCAGTGATCCAGCGGGAGAATCCTACGAGCAGTACTTC.

This clonotype was recorded a few times. The chain joins TRBV28 to TRBJ2-6; unclear D gene. Germline CDR1 reads MDHEN; CDR2 reads SYDVKM. The CDR3 totals 12 residues. Trimming pared 8 bases from V and 2 bases from J, leaving 4 bases between. This CDR3 reads CASVAGANVLTF. In DNA, the CDR3 is TGTGCCAGCGTGGCTGGGGCCAACGTCCTGACTTTC.

This clonotype was recorded at least ten times. This chain uses TRBV20-1 with TRBJ2-7, with D unclear. This CDR3 region has 15 residues. The V gene lost 1 base and the J gene lost 3 bases, with 16 bases spanning the gap. Germline CDR1 is DFQATT and CDR2 is SNEGSKA (reference sequence). The chain's CDR3 is CSARGVPGAFYEQYF. The CDR3 DNA sequence: TGCAGTGCTAGAGGGGTTCCAGGAGCCTTCTACGAGCAGTACTTC.

V and J are TRBV18 and TRBJ2-7; 10 bases are shared with TRBD1. J gave up 7 bases and V 0 bases, and 6 bases lay outside the gene matches. The CDR3 is made up of 15 amino acids. The germline V gene encodes CDR1 KGHSH and CDR2 LQKENI. The CDR3 nucleotides are TGTGCCAGCTCACCACCGGGGACAGGGGTTTGGGAGCAGTACTTC. Residues: CASSPPGTGVWEQYF.

This sequence joins TRBV5-1 and TRBJ1-1, with 8 bases fitting TRBD1. After removal of 4 bases from V and 3 bases from J, the junction contained 2 bases not matched to a gene. Germline lookup yields CDR1 SGHRS and CDR2 YFSETQ. The CDR3 is 13 residues long. CDR3 residues: CASSTGGDTEAFF. The CDR3 nucleotides read TGCGCCAGCAGCACAGGGGGGGACACTGAAGCTTTCTTT.

This clonotype was seen at least ten times. The V gene is TRBV6-5, the J gene TRBJ2-3; the D is unclear. The V end lost 1 base, the J end lost 2 bases, and 4 bases lay between the germline ends. Germline lookup yields CDR1 MNHEY and CDR2 SVGAGI. This CDR3 has 13 amino acids. The CDR3 protein is CASSYYFTDTQYF. The CDR3 nucleotides are TGTGCCAGCAGTTACTATTTCACAGATACGCAGTATTTT.

This clonotype has a handful of counts. V gene TRBV11-2 combines with J gene TRBJ1-1, with D tentatively TRBD1 (5 bases). From germline, CDR1 is SGHAT and CDR2 FQNNGV. The CDR3 length is 16 residues. Trimming stripped 0 bases from V and 3 bases from J, with 14 bases between. The CDR3 region is CASSLEWYSGDTEAFF. The DNA for the CDR3 is TGTGCCAGCAGCTTAGAATGGTATTCGGGGGACACTGAAGCTTTCTTT.

This clonotype occurred many times. J is TRBJ2-3 and V is TRBV7-8, with 8 bases fitting TRBD2. With V trimmed by 3 bases and J by 2 bases, 7 bases remained unmatched. The CDR3 spans 16 residues. Germline values: CDR1 SGHVS, CDR2 FQNEAQ. CDR3 nucleotide sequence: TGTGCCAGCAGCTTCCCAGCGGGAGAAATCACAGATACGCAGTATTTT. Translation gives CASSFPAGEITDTQYF.

Concerning this clonotype itself: A read error is possible here, since a much larger clone lies one base away. The chain employs TRBV5-6 and TRBJ2-3; D is undetermined. The V gene lost 0 bases and the J gene lost 2 bases, with 7 bases spanning the gap. The CDR3 runs to 14 residues. CDR1 and CDR2 from the germline V gene are SGHDT and YYEEEE. The CDR3 sequence is CASSLDGLTDTQYF. The CDR3 region has the DNA TGTGCCAGCAGCTTGGACGGGCTCACAGATACGCAGTATTTT.

V and J are TRBV6-2 or TRBV6-3 and TRBJ1-2; tentatively, D is TRBD1 (5 bases). Germline V gene lookup returns CDR1 MNHEY and CDR2 SVGEGT. The V gene lost 0 bases and the J gene lost 4 bases, with 18 bases spanning the gap. The CDR3 has 17 amino acids. The DNA for the CDR3 is TGTGCCAGCAGTTACTCGTTACGACAGACCCGAAGCTATGGCTACACCTTC. Amino acids: CASSYSLRQTRSYGYTF.

This chain links TRBV19 with TRBJ1-4; unclear D gene. The CDR3 sequence is 15 residues long. The V gene's germline CDR1 is LNHDA and CDR2 SQIVND (reference sequence). Trimming pared 5 bases from V and 6 bases from J, leaving 16 bases between. CDR3 residues: CASSRDVGGDEKLFF. Here the CDR3 DNA reads TGTGCCAGTAGTCGTGACGTGGGTGGAGATGAAAAACTGTTTTTT.

This clonotype has just a few counts. The chain carries TRBV4-2 and TRBJ1-4; D ambiguous. Between the trimmed V and J ends, which lost 0 bases and 6 bases, there was a span of 11 bases. The CDR3 has 15 amino acids. Per germline, CDR1 LGHNA and CDR2 YNFKEQ. The CDR3 spells CASSQEAGIDEKLFF. The CDR3, as DNA: TGTGCCAGCAGCCAAGAGGCGGGGATCGATGAAAAACTGTTTTTT.

This clonotype came up many times. The genes are TRBV4-3 and TRBJ1-1; possibly TRBD1 for D (6 bases). The V gene's germline CDR1 is LGHNA and CDR2 YSLEER. This CDR3 region has 19 residues. Trimming cost V 4 bases and J 5 bases, with 29 bases left between them. CDR3 DNA: TGCGCCAGCAGCCTCACCGCAGGGGAATGGGCCCCGAGGGGAACTGAAGCTTTCTTT. It yields the protein CASSLTAGEWAPRGTEAFF.

V gene TRBV10-2 combines with J gene TRBJ1-1; the D is unclear. V lost 3 bases to trimming and J lost 3 bases, with 2 bases between them. Germline V lookup: CDR1 WSHSY, CDR2 SAAADI. CDR3 size: 11 residues. CDR3 DNA: TGCGCCAGCAGTGACTACACTGAAGCTTTCTTT. It translates to CASSDYTEAFF.

This clonotype was seen many times. The rearrangement joins TRBV12-3 or TRBV12-4 to TRBJ1-4, with 10 positions matching TRBD1. V shed 5 bases, J shed 4 bases, and the junction held 10 bases outside the gene matches. CDR3 length equals 17 residues. CDR3 amino acids: CASSPHRQGADNEKLFF. DNA for the CDR3: TGTGCCAGCAGTCCCCACAGACAGGGGGCGGATAATGAAAAACTGTTTTTT.